These 31 T cell receptor beta chains came from one sample sequenced in a study of blood T cell repertoires in COVID-19 (TCRdb year 2020). The library relied on the immunoSEQ multiplex PCR assay. TCRdb's version of the immuneACCESS table is confined to in-frame rearrangements and falls short of the full clone set. An unresolved V gene accounts for under half of the shortfall where checked; the remainder is of unknown origin. For this sample the table gives tens of thousands of clones, of which around 86% were detected only once. The top ten clones comprise around 2.7% of the sample. The sequencing sample was made of peripheral blood. The receptors here all came from a man older than 75 with acute or convalescent COVID-19.

The V call is TRBV7-2, the J call TRBJ2-5; a weak D match, TRBD2 (7 bases). There are 18 residues in the CDR3. Germline V lookup: CDR1 SGHTA, CDR2 FQGNSA. Trimming cost V 5 bases and J 0 bases, with 22 bases left between them. Here the CDR3 DNA reads TGTGCCAGCAGCCTTTCCCTTTTTAGGGGGGGGTACCAAGAGACCCAGTACTTC. It specifies CASSLSLFRGGYQETQYF.

The sample holds one count of this clone. The chain employs TRBV5-5 and TRBJ2-3, with D perhaps matching TRBD1 (6 bases). Germline values: CDR1 SGHKS, CDR2 YYEKEE (reference sequence). The CDR3 extends over 16 amino acids. The V gene lost 3 bases and the J gene lost 2 bases, with 16 bases spanning the gap. As DNA, the CDR3 is TGTGCCAGCAGCTATCGGACAGACCTTACCACAGATACGCAGTATTTT. Encoded protein: CASSYRTDLTTDTQYF.

The V call is TRBV18, the J call TRBJ2-3; no reliable D call. V was pared by 0 bases and J by 6 bases, with 10 bases between. Per germline, CDR1 KGHSH and CDR2 LQKENI. The CDR3 loop spans 14 amino acids. CDR3 amino acids: CASSPPSTVDTQYF. The CDR3 nucleotides read TGTGCCAGCTCACCACCGTCAACAGTTGATACGCAGTATTTT.

V usage is TRBV27 and J usage is TRBJ1-2; maybe TRBD1 (6 bases). V was trimmed by 6 bases and J by 6 bases, leaving 14 bases between them. This CDR3 region has 13 residues. The germline gives CDR1 MNHEY, CDR2 SMNVEV (reference sequence). For the CDR3, the DNA is TGTGCCAGCAGACTACAGGGTGAGAATGGCTACACCTTC. This encodes CASRLQGENGYTF.

This chain joins TRBV11-3 and TRBJ2-1, with D possibly TRBD1 on 5 matching bases. V was clipped by 2 bases and J by 5 bases, with 13 bases between them. This CDR3 is 15 amino acids long. Germline V CDR1 and CDR2: SGHNT, YENEEA. The CDR3, as DNA: TGTGCCAGCAGCTTAAGTCAGGGCAAACACAATGAGCAGTTCTTC. It yields the protein CASSLSQGKHNEQFF.

The J gene is TRBJ2-2, the V gene TRBV5-5; possible D gene TRBD1, 5 bases. The CDR3 is made up of 15 amino acids. Germline CDR1 SGHKS, CDR2 YYEKEE (reference sequence). Trimming pared 0 bases from V and 0 bases from J, leaving 6 bases between. The CDR3 sequence is CASSLEDTNTGELFF. The CDR3 DNA sequence: TGTGCCAGCAGCTTGGAGGACACGAACACCGGGGAGCTGTTTTTT.

The chain uses TRBV5-4 and TRBJ2-1, with 12 nucleotides matching TRBD2. V lost 0 bases, J lost 7 bases, and 8 bases stayed unmatched. This CDR3 contains 17 residues. Germline V gene data show CDR1 as SGHNT and CDR2 as YYREEE (reference sequence). The CDR3 region is CASSLVLITSGGNEQFF. Written as DNA, the CDR3 is TGTGCCAGCAGCTTGGTCCTTATCACTAGCGGGGGGAATGAGCAGTTCTTC.

The chain links TRBV5-5 to TRBJ2-5; D might be TRBD1 (5 bases). CDR1 is SGHKS and CDR2 is YYEKEE in the germline V gene (reference sequence). V was cut by 0 bases and J by 0 bases, with 9 bases left in between. The CDR3 totals 15 residues. The CDR3 DNA follows: TGTGCCAGCAGCTTGGTTGCAGGGAACCAAGAGACCCAGTACTTC. The encoded protein is CASSLVAGNQETQYF.

CDR3 residues: CASSEGFEVKSYEQYF. CDR3 nucleotides: TGTGCCAGCAGTGAGGGTTTCGAGGTGAAATCCTACGAGCAGTACTTC. V gene TRBV6-1 combines with J gene TRBJ2-7; no clear D gene. Germline CDR1 MNHNS, CDR2 SASEGT. The CDR3 runs 16 residues. V lost 3 bases, J lost 1 base, and 16 bases lay in between.

This clone was seen just once. The junction departs from germline at one end; a sequencing error may be responsible. The J gene is TRBJ2-3, the V gene TRBV7-7; 8 positions match TRBD1. CDR1 and CDR2 from the germline V gene are SSHAT and FNYEAQ (reference sequence). The CDR3 has 14 residues. The CDR3 region has the DNA TGTGCTAGCAGCTCCTTTGGACAGGGAGATACGCAGTATTTT. Its translation is CASSSFGQGDTQYF.

This chain connects TRBV3-1 (or the pseudogene TRBV3-2) to TRBJ2-3; TRBD2 agrees at 9 bases. The V gene end was trimmed by 4 bases and the J gene end by 0 bases; junction bases not matched to a gene: 8. This CDR3 region has 17 residues. Germline loops: CDR1 LGHDT, CDR2 YNNKEL (reference sequence). CDR3 sequence: CASSPGTSRTSTDTQYF. CDR3 bases: TGTGCCAGCAGCCCCGGGACTAGCAGAACTAGCACAGATACGCAGTATTTT.

The gene calls are TRBV19 and TRBJ2-3; 8 bases align to TRBD2. The V gene's germline CDR1 is LNHDA and CDR2 SQIVND (reference sequence). CDR3 length: 16 residues. With V trimmed by 5 bases and J by 2 bases, 9 bases remained unmatched. The CDR3 DNA reads as TGTGCCAGTAGTTCCATCTCGCGGGGGGACACAGATACGCAGTATTTT. Translation gives CASSSISRGDTDTQYF.

The V call is TRBV25-1, the J call TRBJ1-5, with no clear D. Between the trimmed V and J ends, which lost 3 bases and 5 bases, there was a span of 11 bases. This CDR3 region has 14 residues. Germline CDR1 is MGHDK and CDR2 is SYGVNS. CDR3: CASSDGRSYQPQHF. CDR3 nucleotide sequence: TGTGCCAGCAGTGATGGTAGGAGTTATCAGCCCCAGCATTTT.

V and J are TRBV20-1 and TRBJ2-5; 10 bases match TRBD2. The CDR3 length is 14 residues. Per germline, CDR1 DFQATT and CDR2 SNEGSKA (reference sequence). The J segment lost 2 bases and the V segment lost 3 bases, leaving 3 bases of the junction unmatched. In DNA, the CDR3 is TGCAGTGCTAGTACTAGCGGGACGCAAGAGACCCAGTACTTC. Residues: CSASTSGTQETQYF.

The rearrangement uses TRBV4-3 and TRBJ1-1; D gene unclear. The CDR3 spans 13 residues. Deletions cut 4 bases from V and 5 bases from J, with 11 bases between. The germline V gene encodes CDR1 LGHNA and CDR2 YSLEER. In DNA form, the CDR3 reads TGCGCCAGCAGCCGGGAGCGAGGGACTGAAGCTTTCTTT. Protein sequence: CASSRERGTEAFF.

This chain uses TRBV4-1 with TRBJ2-3; possible D gene TRBD1, 5 bases. The CDR3 totals 14 residues. Germline loops: CDR1 MGHRA, CDR2 YSYEKL. Trimming cost V 0 bases and J 1 base, with 5 bases left between them. CDR3 coding DNA: TGCGCCAGCAGCCAAGAGGGGCGCACAGATACGCAGTATTTT. Encoded protein: CASSQEGRTDTQYF.

The CDR3 coding sequence is TGTGCCAGCAGTTTTGACATTAGCAATCAGCCCCAGCATTTT. Translation: CASSFDISNQPQHF. The rearrangement links TRBV6-6 to TRBJ1-5, with no clear D. The length of the CDR3 is 14 residues. The V gene's germline CDR1 is MNHNY and CDR2 SVGAGI (reference sequence). Trimming removed 4 bases from V and 0 bases from J, with 7 bases in between.

The chain links TRBV6-1 to TRBJ1-3; D is undetermined. In germline, CDR1 is MNHNS, CDR2 SASEGT. V shed 3 bases and J shed 7 bases, with 10 bases lying between them. The CDR3 totals 13 residues. In DNA, the CDR3 is TGTGCCAGCAGTGACGGACTAAGGAACACCATATATTTT. This translates into CASSDGLRNTIYF.

The V call is TRBV11-2, the J call TRBJ2-7; D unresolved. Germline CDR1 SGHAT, CDR2 FQNNGV. Trimming left V 1 base short and J 2 bases short, with 9 bases between. CDR3 length: 14 amino acids. The DNA of the CDR3 is TGTGCCAGCAGCTTAGGTGCAGGCCCCTACGAGCAGTACTTC. It translates to CASSLGAGPYEQYF. Using reference TRBV11-2 and TRBJ2-7 for the parts outside the CDR3, the full variable domain is EAGVAQSPRYKIIEKRQSVAFWCNPISGHATLYWYQQILGQGPKLLIQFQNNGVVDDSQLPKDRFSAERLKGVDSTLKIQPAKLEDSAVYLCASSLGAGPYEQYFGPGTRLTVT.

The rearrangement uses TRBV6-2 or TRBV6-3 and TRBJ2-6; a possible D gene is TRBD1 (6 bases). Germline CDR1 is MNHEY and CDR2 is SVGEGT. This CDR3 region has 19 residues. The ends were cut back, 3 bases at V and 0 bases at J, with 18 bases in the middle. The CDR3 here is CASSYYDRPHRSGANVLTF. CDR3 nucleotides: TGTGCCAGCAGTTATTACGACAGGCCCCACCGCTCTGGGGCCAACGTCCTGACTTTC.

In nucleotides, the CDR3 is TGTGCCAGCGCCCGGACAGGCCCACAGGGAAACGAGCAGTACTTC. This translates into CASARTGPQGNEQYF. V gene TRBV13 combines with J gene TRBJ2-7; 7 bases line up with TRBD1. Germline CDR1 and CDR2: PRHDT and FYEKMQ (reference sequence). The J segment lost 5 bases and the V segment lost 8 bases, leaving 15 bases of the junction unmatched. This CDR3 region has 15 residues.

The chain employs TRBV3-1 (or the pseudogene TRBV3-2) and TRBJ1-6; D is possibly TRBD1 (6 bases). This CDR3 region has 14 residues. CDR1 LGHDT and CDR2 YNNKEL come from the germline V gene (reference sequence). V gave up 4 bases and J gave up 3 bases, with 7 bases separating them. The CDR3, as DNA: TGTGCCAGCAGCCCGGGACACTATAATTCACCCCTCCACTTT. Translating it yields CASSPGHYNSPLHF.

In this sample, this clone turned up once. This chain connects TRBV27 to TRBJ2-2; no firm D call. Trimming shortened V by 2 bases and J by 6 bases, and 7 bases separated the two germline ends. The CDR3 contains 13 residues. CDR1 is MNHEY, CDR2 SMNVEV, per germline (reference sequence). CDR3 coding DNA: TGTGCCAGCAGTTTAGGAGTTGCCGGGGAGCTGTTTTTT. Its protein is CASSLGVAGELFF.

The chain has TRBV24-1 and TRBJ1-4, with D uncertain. Germline CDR1 and CDR2: KGHDR and SFDVKD. With 7 bases removed from V and 8 bases from J, the gap between germline ends came to 16 bases. The CDR3 loop spans 14 amino acids. The CDR3 DNA sequence: TGTGCCACCAGCCCACTAGTCCAGCCGGAAAAACTGTTTTTT. The encoded protein is CATSPLVQPEKLFF.

The chain recombines TRBV11-3 with TRBJ2-1; unclear D gene. The CDR3 totals 14 residues. V lost 3 bases and J lost 5, with 11 bases in between. Germline V gene lookup returns CDR1 SGHNT and CDR2 YENEEA. The DNA of the CDR3 is TGTGCCAGCAGCTTCGCTGACTTTGACAATGAGCAGTTCTTC. The encoded protein is CASSFADFDNEQFF.

This clone was recorded only once. This chain joins TRBV5-4 and TRBJ1-4; possible D gene TRBD1, 5 bases. Trimming took 0 bases from V and 4 from J, leaving 10 bases between them. CDR3 length: 15 residues. From germline, CDR1 is SGHNT and CDR2 YYREEE (reference sequence). CDR3 sequence: CASSLDQGRNEKLFF. DNA for the CDR3: TGTGCCAGCAGCTTGGACCAGGGTCGTAATGAAAAACTGTTTTTT.

The chain uses TRBV18 and TRBJ1-6, with D possibly matching TRBD1 (5 bases). Trimming removed 0 bases from V and 9 bases from J, with 15 bases in between. Germline V lookup: CDR1 KGHSH, CDR2 LQKENI. This CDR3 comprises 16 residues. The CDR3 spells CASSPPDTSIGSPLHF. DNA for the CDR3: TGTGCCAGCTCACCACCGGACACAAGTATAGGTTCACCCCTCCACTTT.

This chain uses TRBV11-1 with TRBJ1-1; D possibly corresponds to TRBD1 (6 bases). Between the trimmed V and J ends, which lost 2 bases and 5 bases, there was a span of 15 bases. CDR3 length equals 15 residues. CDR1 is SGHAT and CDR2 is FQDESV in the germline V gene (reference sequence). CDR3 in amino acids: CASSLIFDRRTEAFF. The CDR3 DNA reads as TGTGCCAGCAGCTTAATATTCGACAGGAGGACTGAAGCTTTCTTT.

The chain is built from TRBV4-1 and TRBJ2-3; tentatively, D is TRBD1 (6 bases). Germline CDR1 is MGHRA and CDR2 is YSYEKL. CDR3 length equals 16 residues. V lost 2 bases to trimming and J lost 3 bases, with 15 bases between them. CDR3: CASSQLGGSGTDTQYF. CDR3 nucleotide sequence: TGCGCCAGCAGCCAATTAGGGGGTTCCGGGACAGATACGCAGTATTTT.

This sequence joins TRBV19 and TRBJ1-2, with 7 bases fitting TRBD1. Germline lookup yields CDR1 LNHDA and CDR2 SQIVND (reference sequence). The V and J ends lost 4 bases and 8 bases, in that order; junction bases with no gene match: 10. This CDR3 is built from 14 residues. The CDR3 nucleotides are TGTGCCAGTAGTAATGACAGGGTAGGTTTAGGCTACACCTTC. Translation: CASSNDRVGLGYTF.

CDR3 loop: CASSLSEGAGYTF. The CDR3 DNA sequence: TGTGCCAGCAGCTTAAGTGAAGGGGCCGGCTACACCTTC. The chain has TRBV7-9 and TRBJ1-2, with D perhaps TRBD1 (5 bases). This CDR3 comprises 13 residues. CDR1 SEHNR and CDR2 FQNEAQ come from the germline V gene (reference sequence). Trimming removed 2 bases from V and 8 bases from J, with 12 bases in between. The full variable domain, its missing parts supplied by reference TRBV7-9 and TRBJ1-2, is DTGVSQNPRHKITKRGQNVTFRCDPISEHNRLYWYRQTLGQGPEFLTYFQNEAQLEKSRLLSDRFSAERPKGSFSTLEIQRTEQGDSAMYLCASSLSEGAGYTFGSGTRLTVV.